This TCR beta chain was obtained from a study of cytomegalovirus exposure and HLA in healthy donors. Study-wide background: As an earlier analysis found, about 190 million T cells yielded 95 million to 130 million unique TCR beta sequences.

The CDR3 covers 15 residues. J was trimmed by 2 bases and V by 2 bases; bases with no gene match: 6. Germline loops: CDR1 MNHNS, CDR2 SASEGT. As for this clone: The target antigen is unknown.

Overall study findings and caveats: The majority of CMV-associated TCR beta chains were reported as apparently HLA-restricted in a later analysis. Differences between HLA loci emerged in a later analysis of TCR association rates, with DRB1 most and HLA-C fewest. The productive fraction for most TCR beta V segments was about 87% or about 30% in an earlier analysis.

The study ran its PCR with 60 Vbeta and 13 Jbeta primers. The repertoire was sequenced with immunoSEQ multiplex PCR; TCRdb's copy has only in-frame clones and lacks some. The table lists some 110,000 clones, approximately 66% of them singletons. The sequencing sample was made of PBMCs. This sequence was found in a woman aged 40 to 50 in good health and CMV-seropositive. The rearrangement uses TRBV6-1 and TRBJ2-7; TRBD2 matches 7 bases. Here the CDR3 reads CASSESGGGTYEQYF. CDR3 nucleotides: TGTGCCAGCAGTGAATCTGGGGGGGGTACCTACGAGCAGTACTTC.